These T cell receptor beta chains were read from a single sample in a study of beta chain features in type 1 diabetes. The method was immunoSEQ multiplex PCR; TCRdb's version includes in-frame clones alone and lacks a portion of them. The table has some 190,000 clones, 7.8% seen once. Sequencing used central memory CD4+ T cells from blood. These receptors came from a woman aged 40 to 50 with type 1 diabetes. Each CDR3 is given with its conserved first and last residue. D genes are given only for firm matches. The listing skips clone size in some rows; elsewhere it reads once, few, many or a size class.

NA TRBJ1-1 TRBV4-3 many TGCGCCAGCAGCCAAGCGAGGACAGACCTAAGCACTGAAGCTTTCTTT CASSQARTDLSTEAFF
NA TRBJ1-4 TRBV7-9 few TGTGCCAGCAGCTTCTCCCAGGGATCGAATGAAAAACTGTTTTTT CASSFSQGSNEKLFF
NA TRBJ2-7 TRBV9 few TGTGCCAGCAGCCCTACGATGAGAAGCGAGAGCGAGCAGTACTTC CASSPTMRSESEQYF
TRBD2 TRBJ2-1 TRBV9 few TGTGCCAGCAGCGCCTCTCCGCGGACTAGTGTAGGCAGTGAGCAGTTCTTC CASSASPRTSVGSEQFF
NA TRBJ1-2 TRBV2 NA TGTGCCAGCAACCGAAACAGGGATGATGGCTACACCTTC CASNRNRDDGYTF
TRBD2 TRBJ2-7 TRBV18 NA TGTGCCAGCTCACCGGGACTAGCGGGGGTGTCAAGCTCCTACGAGCAGTACTTC CASSPGLAGVSSSYEQYF
NA TRBJ2-7 TRBV4-2 NA TGTGCCAGCAGCCCCTCCGGGACACCCAAGCAGTACTTC CASSPSGTPKQYF
TRBD1 TRBJ2-1 TRBV7-3 NA TGTGCCAGCAGCCCACAGAACAGGGGAAGATACAATGAGCAGTTCTTC CASSPQNRGRYNEQFF
NA TRBJ2-3 TRBV7-8 NA TGTGCCAGCAGCTTAGACCGCCTAAACGGGGATACGCAGTATTTT CASSLDRLNGDTQYF
NA TRBJ2-7 TRBV7-2 NA TGTGCCAGCAGCTTAGTTGCGTACGAGCAGTACTTC CASSLVAYEQYF
NA TRBJ1-1 TRBV6-6 NA TGTGCCAGCAGTTACTCTCAAGGGGGTATCGCTTTCTTT CASSYSQGGIAFF
TRBD1 TRBJ2-1 TRBV4-1 many TGCGCCAGCAGCCAGGGATCACAGGGGAGTTTGCGAGGTGAGCAGTTCTTC CASSQGSQGSLRGEQFF
TRBD1 TRBJ2-5 TRBV12-5 few TGTGCTAGTGGCTTGGACAGGGCGGAGACCCAGTACTTC CASGLDRAETQYF
TRBD2 TRBJ2-5 TRBV6-1 NA TGTGCCAGCAGACCCGGACTAGCGAAAGAGACCCAGTACTTC CASRPGLAKETQYF
NA TRBJ1-2 TRBV5-1 few TGCGCCAGCAGCTTGGAAGAGGTCAGGGGATATGGCTACACCTTC CASSLEEVRGYGYTF
NA TRBJ2-5 TRBV5-1 few TGCGCCAGCAGAAACGGGAGACTCGGAGAGACCCAGTACTTC CASRNGRLGETQYF
NA TRBJ2-7 TRBV20-1 NA TGCAGTGCAACAGCTAACTACGAGCAGTACTTC CSATANYEQYF
NA TRBJ1-1 TRBV29-1 few TGCAGCGTTGAAAGAGCAGGGTTGGGGACTGAAGCTTTCTTT CSVERAGLGTEAFF
TRBD1 TRBJ2-5 TRBV28 few TGTGCCAGCAGTCCGACAGGGTCCCAAGAGACCCAGTACTTC CASSPTGSQETQYF
TRBD1 TRBJ1-3 TRBV6-5 once TGTGCCAGCGTTTCCCGGACAGGAGGAAACACCATATATTTT CASVSRTGGNTIYF
TRBD2 TRBJ2-1 TRBV5-1 NA TGCGCCAGCAGCTTGGGTAGCGGGAGAGGGTTCTTC CASSLGSGRGFF
TRBD2 TRBJ2-7 TRBV6-5 few TGTGCCAGCACTAAAGCGGGATCCCCTGTAGAGCAGTACTTC CASTKAGSPVEQYF
NA TRBJ1-2 TRBV10-3 NA TGTGCCATCAGTGATTCGGGGAACTATGGCTACACCTTC CAISDSGNYGYTF
TRBD2 TRBJ2-7 TRBV6-5 NA TGTGCCAGCAGTTACTCAACTAGCGGAACCTACGAGCAGTACTTC CASSYSTSGTYEQYF
NA TRBJ2-1 TRBV14 many TGTGCCAGCAGCCAAGCCCGCAGGAGGGGTGGGGATGAGCAGTTCTTC CASSQARRRGGDEQFF